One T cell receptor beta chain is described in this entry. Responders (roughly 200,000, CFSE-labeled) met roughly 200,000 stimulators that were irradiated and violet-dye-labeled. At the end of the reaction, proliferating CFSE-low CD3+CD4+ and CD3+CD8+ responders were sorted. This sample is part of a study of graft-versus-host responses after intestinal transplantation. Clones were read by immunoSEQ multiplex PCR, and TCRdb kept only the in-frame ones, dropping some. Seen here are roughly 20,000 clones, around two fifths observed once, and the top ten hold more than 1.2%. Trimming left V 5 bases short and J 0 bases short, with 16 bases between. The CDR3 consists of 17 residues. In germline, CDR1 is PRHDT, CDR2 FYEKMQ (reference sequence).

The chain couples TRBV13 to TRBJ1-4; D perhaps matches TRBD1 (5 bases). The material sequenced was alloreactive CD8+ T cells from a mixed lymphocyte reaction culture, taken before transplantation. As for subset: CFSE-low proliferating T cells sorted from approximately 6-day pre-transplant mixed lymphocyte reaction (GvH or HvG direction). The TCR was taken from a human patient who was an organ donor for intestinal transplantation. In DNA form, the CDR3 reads TGTGCCAGCAGCAATACCGAAGGGGATCCAACTAATGAAAAACTGTTTTTT. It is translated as CASSNTEGDPTNEKLFF.